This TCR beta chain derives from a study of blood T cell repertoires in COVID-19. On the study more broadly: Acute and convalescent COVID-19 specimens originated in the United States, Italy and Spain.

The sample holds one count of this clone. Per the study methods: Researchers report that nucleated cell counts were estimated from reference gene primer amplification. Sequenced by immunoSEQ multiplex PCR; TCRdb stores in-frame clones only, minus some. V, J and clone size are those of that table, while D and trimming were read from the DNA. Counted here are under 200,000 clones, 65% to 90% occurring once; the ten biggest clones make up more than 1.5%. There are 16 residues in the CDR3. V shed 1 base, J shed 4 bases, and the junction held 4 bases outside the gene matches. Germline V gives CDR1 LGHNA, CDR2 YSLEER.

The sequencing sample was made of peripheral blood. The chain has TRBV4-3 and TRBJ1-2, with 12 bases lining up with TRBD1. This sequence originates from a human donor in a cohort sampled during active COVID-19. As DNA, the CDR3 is TGCGCCAGCAGCCAAGGGGACAGGGGGCTTGTCTATGGCTACACCTTC. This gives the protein CASSQGDRGLVYGYTF.